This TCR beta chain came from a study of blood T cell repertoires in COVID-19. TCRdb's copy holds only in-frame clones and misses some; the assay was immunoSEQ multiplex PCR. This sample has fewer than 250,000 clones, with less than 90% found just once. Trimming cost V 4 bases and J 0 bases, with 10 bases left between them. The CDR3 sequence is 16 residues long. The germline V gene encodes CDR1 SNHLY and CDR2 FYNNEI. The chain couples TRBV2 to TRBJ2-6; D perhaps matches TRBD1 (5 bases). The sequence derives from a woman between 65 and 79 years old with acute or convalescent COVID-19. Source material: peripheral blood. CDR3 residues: CASSGGSSSGANVLTF. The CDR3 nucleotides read TGTGCCAGCAGTGGGGGCAGTAGCTCTGGGGCCAACGTCCTGACTTTC.